This T cell receptor (beta chain) stems from a study of OX40 agonist ivuxolimab in advanced cancers. Germline V gives CDR1 MNHNY, CDR2 SVGAGI (reference sequence). The CDR3 totals 13 residues. The V end lost 5 bases, the J end lost 4 bases, and 11 bases lay between the germline ends. Produced via immunoSEQ multiplex PCR; TCRdb's table is partial and in-frame only. The repertoire includes tens of thousands of clones, approximately 89% of them detected once, and over 15% sits in the top ten. This clone occurred once. J is TRBJ1-2 and V is TRBV6-6, with no clear D. The receptor was isolated from an adult with an advanced solid tumor such as melanoma, head and neck, liver or kidney cancer. The sample in question was CD4+ or CD8+ T cells sorted from blood, obtained in a trial of the OX40 agonist ivuxolimab. The CDR3 bases are TGTGCCAGCAGTCCCTATGCTGCCTATGGCTACACCTTC. As protein: CASSPYAAYGYTF.